This T cell receptor (beta chain) was recovered during a study of blood T cell repertoires in COVID-19. Per the authors' pipeline: Amplification from reference gene primers served as the basis for estimated nucleated cell counts. Some clones are missing from TCRdb's copy, which holds only in-frame ones; the method was immunoSEQ multiplex PCR. V and J calls plus clone size are reproduced from that table; the DNA served to infer D and trimming. This table has some 250,000 clones, about 82% appearing once. Trimming stripped 2 bases from V and 0 bases from J, with 15 bases between. Germline lookup yields CDR1 SGHDT and CDR2 YYEEEE. The CDR3 loop spans 16 amino acids.

The sequence was collected from a man aged 80 or over with acute or convalescent COVID-19. Sequenced material: peripheral blood. The chain has TRBV5-6 and TRBJ2-7, with D possibly matching TRBD2 (6 bases). Here the CDR3 reads CASSLGRITFSYEQYF. CDR3 bases: TGTGCCAGCAGCTTAGGGAGGATCACTTTCTCCTACGAGCAGTACTTC.